This TCR beta chain was recovered during a study of blood T cell repertoires in COVID-19. At the level of the study: Samples representing acute and convalescent COVID-19 were sourced from the United States, Italy and Spain. Nucleic acid was either cDNA or gDNA, and it came from T cells, B-cell-depleted T cells, or PBMCs.

Germline CDR1 is MNHEY and CDR2 is SMNVEV (reference sequence). V lost 2 bases to trimming and J lost 8 bases; unmatched junction nucleotides: 16. This CDR3 has 17 amino acids. In the original processing: Amplification with reference gene primers provided the estimates of nucleated cell counts. This table comes from immunoSEQ multiplex PCR, and its TCRdb copy is limited to in-frame clones, with some not included. The V and J calls and the clone size are those of that table, but D and trimming were determined from the DNA. The data contain under 200,000 clones, about 80% of them singletons. The V call is TRBV27, the J call TRBJ1-2; 8 bases map to TRBD1. The sample taken for sequencing was peripheral blood. The sequence came from a man younger than 40 with active or convalescent COVID-19. The CDR3 sequence: CASSLSQTGVGVGGYTF. The CDR3, as DNA: TGTGCCAGCAGTTTAAGTCAGACAGGGGTCGGCGTCGGAGGCTACACCTTC.